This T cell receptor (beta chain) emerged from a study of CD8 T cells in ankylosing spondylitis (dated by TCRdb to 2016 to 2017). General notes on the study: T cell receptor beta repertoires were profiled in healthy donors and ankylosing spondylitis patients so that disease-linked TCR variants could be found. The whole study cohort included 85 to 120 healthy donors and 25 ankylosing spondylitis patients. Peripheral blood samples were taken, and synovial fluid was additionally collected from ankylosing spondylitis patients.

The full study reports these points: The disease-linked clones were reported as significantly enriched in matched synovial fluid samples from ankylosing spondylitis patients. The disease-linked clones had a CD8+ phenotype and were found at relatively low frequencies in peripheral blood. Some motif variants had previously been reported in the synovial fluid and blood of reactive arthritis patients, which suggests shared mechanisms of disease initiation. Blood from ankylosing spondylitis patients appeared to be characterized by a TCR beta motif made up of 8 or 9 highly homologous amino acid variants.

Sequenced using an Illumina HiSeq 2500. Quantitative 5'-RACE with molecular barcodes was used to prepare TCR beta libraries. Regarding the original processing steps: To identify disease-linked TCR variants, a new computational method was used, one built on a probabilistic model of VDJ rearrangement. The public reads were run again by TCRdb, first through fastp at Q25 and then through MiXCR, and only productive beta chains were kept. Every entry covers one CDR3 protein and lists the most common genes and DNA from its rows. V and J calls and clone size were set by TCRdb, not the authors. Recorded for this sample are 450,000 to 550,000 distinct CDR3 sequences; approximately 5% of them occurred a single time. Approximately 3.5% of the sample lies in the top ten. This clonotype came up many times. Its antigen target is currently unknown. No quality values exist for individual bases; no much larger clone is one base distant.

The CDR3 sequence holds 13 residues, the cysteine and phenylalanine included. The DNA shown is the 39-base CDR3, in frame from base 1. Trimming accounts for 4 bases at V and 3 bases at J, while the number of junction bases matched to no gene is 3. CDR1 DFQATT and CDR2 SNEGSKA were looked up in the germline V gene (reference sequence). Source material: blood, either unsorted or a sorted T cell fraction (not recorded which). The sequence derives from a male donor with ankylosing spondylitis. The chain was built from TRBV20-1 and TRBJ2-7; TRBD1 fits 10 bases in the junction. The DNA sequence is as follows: TGCAGTGCTACCGGGACAGGGGTCTACGAGCAGTACTTC. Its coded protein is CSATGTGVYEQYF.